These 8 T cell receptor beta chains were sequenced from one sample in a study of response to subunit inactivated influenza vaccine. Using its own MiXCR run on the RT-PCR reads, TCRdb lists one record per CDR3 protein. The data contain 610,000 or so distinct CDR3 sequences, 14% of them singletons. The specimen was PBMCs from blood, collected 11 to 12 days after vaccination. All receptors derive from a man aged 50 or older who received an inactivated influenza vaccine.

This clonotype was seen only a few times. The chain uses TRBV7-9 and TRBJ2-1; TRBD2 is a possible D gene (6 bases). Trimming took 4 bases from V and 0 from J, leaving 16 bases between them. The CDR3 loop spans 17 amino acids. Germline V gene data show CDR1 as SEHNR and CDR2 as FQNEAQ (reference sequence). The CDR3 nucleotides are TGTGCCAGCAGCTCCCAGCTAGCGTACTACTCCTACAATGAGCAGTTCTTC. Translated, it gives CASSSQLAYYSYNEQFF.

The rearrangement joins TRBV12-3 or TRBV12-4 to TRBJ1-1; 9 bases map to TRBD1. With V trimmed by 8 bases and J by 5 bases, 6 bases remained unmatched. This CDR3 has 13 residues. DNA of the CDR3: TGTGCCAGCTCGGGGACAGGGCGAACTGAAGCTTTCTTT. It yields the protein CASSGTGRTEAFF.

This clonotype was counted many times. The V and J genes are TRBV11-1 and TRBJ2-7; unclear D gene. The CDR3 loop spans 20 amino acids. V was clipped by 4 bases and J by 3 bases, with 31 bases between them. Germline V lookup: CDR1 SGHAT, CDR2 FQDESV (reference sequence). The CDR3 sequence: CASSSIFEARQDRKLYEQYF. CDR3 DNA: TGTGCCAGCAGCTCGATATTTGAGGCCCGGCAGGACCGTAAACTCTACGAGCAGTACTTC.

The table lists this clonotype with a few counts. It may be a read error: a sequence one base away is much more abundant. This chain uses TRBV7-2 with TRBJ2-7; 8 nucleotides agree with TRBD1. This CDR3 contains 12 residues. Losses at the gene ends were 7 bases for V and 3 bases for J; bases not matched to a gene: 2. Looked up from germline, CDR1 is SGHTA and CDR2 is FQGNSA. The CDR3 bases are TGTGCCAGCAATGACAGGGGCTACGAGCAGTACTTC. Protein: CASNDRGYEQYF.

Concerning this clonotype: Germline and junction disagree at one end, which may indicate a read error. The chain's CDR3 is CASSKGTSGAEQFF. The CDR3 coding sequence is TGTGCTAGCAGCAAGGGGACTAGCGGGGCTGAGCAGTTCTTC. The chain carries TRBV7-7 and TRBJ2-1, with 13 bases aligning to TRBD2. The CDR3 consists of 14 residues. Germline CDR1 reads SSHAT; CDR2 reads FNYEAQ (reference sequence). The full variable domain, rest sourced from reference TRBV7-7 and TRBJ2-1, is GAGVSQSPRYKVTKRGQDVTLRCDPISSHATLYWYQQALGQGPEFLTYFNYEAQPDKSGLPSDRFSAERPEGSISTLTIQRTEQRDSAMYRCASSKGTSGAEQFFGPGTRLTVL.

The chain uses TRBV5-1 and TRBJ2-1, with TRBD2 matching over 9 bases. The CDR3 totals 16 residues. The V gene end was trimmed by 4 bases and the J gene end by 0 bases; junction bases not matched to a gene: 5. The germline CDR1 and CDR2 sequences are SGHRS and YFSETQ. This CDR3 reads CASSRSGGSSYNEQFF. CDR3 coding DNA: TGCGCCAGCAGCAGGAGCGGGGGGAGCTCCTACAATGAGCAGTTCTTC.

The rearrangement uses TRBV5-1 and TRBJ2-1; 8 bases fit TRBD1. Germline CDR1 is SGHRS and CDR2 is YFSETQ. Trimming removed 2 bases from V and 5 bases from J; junction bases left unmatched: 3. CDR3 length equals 14 residues. CDR3 in amino acids: CASSFQGADNEQFF. In nucleotides, the CDR3 is TGCGCCAGCAGCTTTCAGGGGGCCGACAATGAGCAGTTCTTC.

The table lists this clonotype with many counts. This sequence joins TRBV2 and TRBJ2-7, with 13 positions matching TRBD2. This CDR3 spans 15 amino acids. Germline CDR1 is SNHLY and CDR2 is FYNNEI. Trimming at V came to 7 bases and at J to 0 bases, leaving 3 bases not matched to a gene. The CDR3 DNA reads TGTGCCAGCAACAGACTAGCGGGGGGCTCCTACGAGCAGTACTTC. Translated: CASNRLAGGSYEQYF. The full variable domain, completed using reference TRBV2 and TRBJ2-7, is EPEVTQTPSHQVTQMGQEVILRCVPISNHLYFYWYRQILGQKVEFLVSFYNNEISEKSEIFDDQFSVERPDGSNFTLKIRSTKLEDSAMYFCASNRLAGGSYEQYFGPGTRLTVT.